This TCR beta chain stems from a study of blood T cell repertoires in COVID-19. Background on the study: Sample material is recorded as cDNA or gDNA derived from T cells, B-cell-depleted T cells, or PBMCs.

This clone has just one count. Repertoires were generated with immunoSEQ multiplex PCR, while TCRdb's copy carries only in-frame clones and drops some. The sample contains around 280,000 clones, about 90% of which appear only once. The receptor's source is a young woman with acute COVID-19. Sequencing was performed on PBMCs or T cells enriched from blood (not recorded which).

CDR3 nucleotide sequence: TGTGCCAGCAGCGTTGGGACTAGTCGAAATGAGCAGTTCTTC. Its protein is CASSVGTSRNEQFF. The chain uses TRBV9 and TRBJ2-1; 8 bases fit TRBD2. Germline V gene lookup returns CDR1 SGDLS and CDR2 YYNGEE. V was pared by 2 bases and J by 7 bases, with 5 bases of the junction left unmatched. The length of the CDR3 is 14 residues.